The 9 T cell receptor beta chains reported below all come from one sample, sequenced in a study of OX40 agonist ivuxolimab in advanced cancers. The protocol was immunoSEQ multiplex PCR, while the TCRdb copy is restricted to in-frame clones and leaves out a portion. The sample lists approximately 64,000 clones, around 83% occurring once. Specimen: CD4+ or CD8+ T cells sorted from blood, collected in a trial of the OX40 agonist ivuxolimab. These receptors came from an adult with an advanced solid tumor such as melanoma, head and neck, liver or kidney cancer.

This chain links TRBV6-1 with TRBJ2-2; 9 nucleotides align to TRBD2. Germline lookup yields CDR1 MNHNS and CDR2 SASEGT. The CDR3 runs 15 residues. The trim removed 2 bases at V and 8 bases at J, leaving 6 bases unmatched. The CDR3 protein is CASSERGLAQGELFF. The DNA of the CDR3 is TGTGCCAGCAGTGAACGAGGACTAGCGCAGGGGGAGCTGTTTTTT.

This sequence joins TRBV4-1 and TRBJ1-1; D remains ambiguous. Trimming shortened V by 3 bases and J by 2 bases, and 13 bases separated the two germline ends. The CDR3 covers 15 residues. Germline V lookup: CDR1 MGHRA, CDR2 YSYEKL. CDR3 DNA: TGCGCCAGCAGCCAGAGGGTGCAGTTAAACACTGAAGCTTTCTTT. Its protein is CASSQRVQLNTEAFF.

The chain combines TRBV7-2 with TRBJ2-1; D unclear. V was pared by 1 base and J by 0 bases, with 10 bases between. There are 16 residues in the CDR3. Germline V gene sequence: CDR1 SGHTA, CDR2 FQGNSA. The CDR3 sequence: CASSLVGGSSYNEQFF. The CDR3 bases are TGTGCCAGCAGCTTAGTGGGCGGAAGCTCCTACAATGAGCAGTTCTTC.

The CDR3 bases are TGTGCCAGCAGCCGAGGGGTTAGGGTCGCTGAAGCTTTCTTT. It specifies CASSRGVRVAEAFF. The gene calls are TRBV2 and TRBJ1-1; a possible D gene is TRBD1 (5 bases). V lost 6 bases to trimming and J lost 6 bases, with 17 bases between them. CDR3 length equals 14 residues. Germline CDR1 and CDR2: SNHLY and FYNNEI.

This clone has just a few counts. The V call is TRBV30, the J call TRBJ1-1; D remains unclear. Germline V gives CDR1 GTSNPN, CDR2 SVGIG (reference sequence). The ends were cut back, 5 bases at V and 1 base at J, with 11 bases in the middle. This CDR3 contains 13 residues. Here the CDR3 DNA reads TGTGCCTGGGCTAAGGCACAGAACACTGAAGCTTTCTTT. This translates into CAWAKAQNTEAFF.

The chain uses TRBV18 and TRBJ2-7, with 8 bases identical to TRBD1. V dropped 4 bases and J dropped 5; count of bases not matched to a gene: 4. Germline V gene lookup returns CDR1 KGHSH and CDR2 LQKENI. The CDR3 covers 13 residues. CDR3 bases: TGTGCCAGCTCACTGGACAGGGAGGACGAGCAGTACTTC. This translates into CASSLDREDEQYF.

V gene TRBV5-1 combines with J gene TRBJ2-7; D tentatively fits TRBD1 or TRBD2 (5 bases each). The CDR3 contains 15 residues. CDR1 is SGHRS, CDR2 YFSETQ, per germline. The V end lost 5 bases, the J end lost 4 bases, and 19 bases lay between the germline ends. For the CDR3, the DNA is TGCGCCAGCAGACCTCCCTCGGGACGGCGTTACGAGCAGTACTTC. Translated: CASRPPSGRRYEQYF.

The CDR3 spells CASSPPGQGSGNTIYF. CDR3 in DNA: TGTGCCAGCTCACCGCCGGGACAGGGGTCCGGAAACACCATATATTTT. This chain links TRBV18 with TRBJ1-3; 10 positions agree with TRBD1. The junction had 6 bases not matched to a gene; V was cut back by 3 bases and J by 4 bases. The CDR3 sequence is 16 residues long. Per germline, CDR1 KGHSH and CDR2 LQKENI.

The chain is built from TRBV10-3 and TRBJ2-7, with D unresolved. V lost 4 bases and J 8 bases, leaving 12 bases between the germline ends. In germline, CDR1 is ENHRY, CDR2 SYGVKD. The CDR3 covers 12 residues. CDR3 nucleotide sequence: TGTGCCATCAGTGCGGTACGTGGACAGCAGTACTTC. This encodes CAISAVRGQQYF.